This T cell receptor (beta chain) was obtained from a study of immune evolution from preneoplasia to lung adenocarcinoma. Regarding the study as a whole: Later-stage lesions appeared to have more T cells, more diversity, less clonality. Compared with EGFR-mutant or double wild-type lesions, KRAS-mutant nodules were more clonal.

As concerns this clone: Its antigen is not known.

Each case's diagnosis was confirmed by two pathologists on H&E. After pathologic assessment, macro-dissection selected premalignant or tumor cells for extraction. This table comes from immunoSEQ multiplex PCR, and its TCRdb copy is limited to in-frame clones, with some not included. The table includes tens of thousands of clones, roughly 74% detected once. Trimming took 3 bases from V and 2 from J; bases not matched to a gene: 11. The germline gives CDR1 SGHTA, CDR2 FQGNSA. CDR3 length: 18 residues. The sequenced material came from FFPE invasive lung adenocarcinoma tissue. This rearrangement joins TRBV7-2 to TRBJ2-3, with TRBD1 matching 10 bases. The sequence was collected from a person aged 60 to 70 with lung adenocarcinoma. DNA of the CDR3: TGTGCCAGCAGCTTCGTTGCTGTAGGGACAGGGGACACAGATACGCAGTATTTT. It specifies CASSFVAVGTGDTDTQYF.